The clone carrying this TCR beta chain was seen at least ten times. The antigen remains undetermined. This record belongs to a study of spatial heterogeneity in lung cancer. Study-wide points: The appearance of ubiquitous expanded tumor TCRs in blood was greater at resection than follow-up.

A unique molecular identifier was attached to every TCR cDNA molecule. TCRdb re-called the 5' RACE reads with MiXCR, one entry per CDR3 protein. The repertoire has some 40,000 distinct CDR3 sequences, less than 5.5% of them found once; the top ten carry around 25%. The CDR3 contains 12 residues. J lost 13 bases, V lost 4 bases, and 3 bases had no gene match. Germline V gene sequence: CDR1 SGHDT, CDR2 YYEEEE. Time point noted: sample taken at primary tumor resection. Material for sequencing was whole RNA from tumor, nontumor lung or frozen PBMC, left unsorted. V gene TRBV5-6 combines with J gene TRBJ2-3, with 13 bases aligning to TRBD2. The source material was PBMCs, sampled at surgery. This TCR came from a female donor with early-stage non-small cell lung cancer. CDR3 bases: TGTGCCAGCAGCGCTGGACTAGCGGGGGAGTATTTT. It specifies CASSAGLAGEYF.